The sample holds many counts of the clone carrying this TCR beta chain. Its antigen is still unknown. The sample belongs to a study of breast tumors, draining lymph nodes, adjacent tissues. Study-wide points: Luminal-like breast cancer showed significantly higher tumor–nontumor repertoire similarity than basal-like.

TCRdb redid the calling of the multiplex PCR reads with MiXCR, one entry per CDR3 protein. The sample gives fewer than 90,000 distinct CDR3 sequences, approximately 30% of which show up once; 8.1% is in the top ten. Germline CDR1 SGHTA, CDR2 FQGNSA. V dropped 3 bases and J dropped 7 bases, with 12 bases sitting between them. The CDR3 contains 13 residues. Axillary draining lymph nodes of breast cancer patients supplied the node samples. This receptor was identified in a female donor with breast cancer. Some clones in this sample may be carry-over from other donors' samples. The chain joins TRBV7-2 to TRBJ1-2, with D perhaps matching TRBD1 (6 bases). Sequencing used axillary lymph node tissue. CDR3 amino acids: CASSFTGMRGYTF. CDR3 in DNA: TGTGCCAGCAGCTTTACAGGGATGCGTGGCTACACCTTC. Full variable domain (outside the CDR3, taken from reference TRBV7-2 and TRBJ1-2): GAGVSQSPSNKVTEKGKDVELRCDPISGHTALYWYRQSLGQGLEFLIYFQGNSAPDKSGLPSDRFSAERTGGSVSTLTIQRTQQEDSAVYLCASSFTGMRGYTFGSGTRLTVV.